The clone carrying this TCR beta chain was detected a few times. This CDR3 has 13 amino acids. V lost 2 bases to trimming and J lost 14 bases, with 16 bases between them. TCRdb called the 5' RACE reads again in MiXCR, with one record for every CDR3 protein. The table has roughly 160,000 distinct CDR3 sequences, roughly 12% seen once; the top ten hold more than 3.5%. This sample was included in a study of T-cell memory formation after mild COVID-19. The V call is TRBV12-3 or TRBV12-4, the J call TRBJ1-3; D is unresolved. Sequencing used PBMCs or a T cell subset sorted from them (not recorded which). This clonotype originated in a man between 18 and 29 years old who had mild COVID-19 (a few samples of this study predate the infection). Cell type and time point are not known. The CDR3 protein is CASSLKRRVPVYF. DNA of the CDR3: TGTGCCAGCAGTTTAAAGAGGAGGGTGCCAGTATATTTT.